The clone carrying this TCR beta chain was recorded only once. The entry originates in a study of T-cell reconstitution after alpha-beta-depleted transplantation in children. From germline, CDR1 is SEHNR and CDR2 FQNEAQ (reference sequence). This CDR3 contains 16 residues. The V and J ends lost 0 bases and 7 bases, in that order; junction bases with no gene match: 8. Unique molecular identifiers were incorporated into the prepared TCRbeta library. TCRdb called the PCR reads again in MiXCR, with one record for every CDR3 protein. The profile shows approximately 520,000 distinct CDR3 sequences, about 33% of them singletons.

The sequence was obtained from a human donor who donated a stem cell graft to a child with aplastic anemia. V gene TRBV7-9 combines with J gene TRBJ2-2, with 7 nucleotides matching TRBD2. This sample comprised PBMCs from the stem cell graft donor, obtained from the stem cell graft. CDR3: CASSLAQTSPHGELFF. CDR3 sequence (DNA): TGTGCCAGCAGCTTAGCCCAGACTAGCCCCCACGGGGAGCTGTTTTTT.